The entry that follows covers one TCR beta chain sequence. No antigen is known for it. V was pared by 5 bases and J by 7 bases, with 13 bases of the junction left unmatched. CDR1 LNHDA and CDR2 SQIVND come from the germline V gene (reference sequence). The CDR3 is made up of 15 amino acids. Only CD45RO-negative cells positively selected for CCR7 counted as naive CD8 cells, so terminally differentiated effector memory CD45RA+ cells were excluded. This sample was taken from a study of shared clonotypes between healthy human individuals. Study-wide results and limits: Shared across a few donors were about 4.6% of the naive CD4 clonotypes.

Every subset's genomic DNA went evenly onto several immunoSEQ plates. Per sorted-subset replicate PCR, input was approximately 210 ng DNA, representing 30,000 to 35,000 T cell genomes. Method: immunoSEQ multiplex PCR; TCRdb's copy keeps in-frame clones and lacks some. The sample has approximately 2,000,000 clones, roughly 95% seen once. The receptor comes from a man between 18 and 29 years old in good health. Some clones in this sample may be carry-over from other donors' samples. This sequence joins TRBV19 and TRBJ1-2; 7 nucleotides align to TRBD1. Sequencing was carried out using naive CD8+ T cells from PBMCs. CDR3 sequence reads: CASSGDRQGYSGYTF. CDR3 DNA: TGTGCCAGTAGTGGAGACCGACAGGGTTACTCTGGCTACACCTTC. Based on the CDR3 plus reference TRBV19 and TRBJ1-2, the full variable domain is DGGITQSPKYLFRKEGQNVTLSCEQNLNHDAMYWYRQDPGQGLRLIYYSQIVNDFQKGDIAEGYSVSREKKESFPLTVTSAQKNPTAFYLCASSGDRQGYSGYTFGSGTRLTVV.